A selection of T cell receptor beta chains follows, all from one sample in a study of blood T cell repertoires in COVID-19. Data came from immunoSEQ multiplex PCR; TCRdb stores just in-frame clones and leaves some out. The data hold about 240,000 clones, with around 83% observed a single time. The sequencing sample was made of peripheral blood. Source of these receptors: a woman younger than 35 with acute or convalescent COVID-19. Both conserved end residues are part of each CDR3. The D gene is left open where the match is weak. A row's size may be missing; if present it is once, few, many or a size class.

.	TRBV2	.	TRBJ1-2	CASTAEAHYGYTF	TGTGCCAGCACCGCAGAAGCGCACTATGGCTACACCTTC
TRBD1	TRBV6-5	.	TRBJ1-4	CASSQLRRGAEKLFF	TGTGCCAGCAGCCAATTACGCAGGGGGGCCGAAAAACTGTTTTTT
TRBD1	TRBV24-1	.	TRBJ2-1	CATSDWDRSSYNEQFF	TGTGCCACCAGTGATTGGGACAGGAGCTCCTACAATGAGCAGTTCTTC
TRBD1	TRBV19	.	TRBJ1-4	CASSIYGPARGLGEKLFF	TGTGCCAGTAGTATATATGGGCCCGCCAGGGGGCTCGGTGAAAAACTGTTTTTT
TRBD2	TRBV5-1	.	TRBJ2-1	CASSPGGAVNNEQFF	TGCGCCAGCAGCCCCGGGGGGGCGGTGAACAATGAGCAGTTCTTC
.	TRBV2	.	TRBJ2-2	CASSPPGGMNTGELFF	TGTGCCAGCAGTCCCCCCGGAGGGATGAACACCGGGGAGCTGTTTTTT
.	TRBV27	.	TRBJ1-6	CASSLSIRSSYNSPLHF	TGTGCCAGCAGTTTATCGATCCGGAGCTCCTATAATTCACCCCTCCACTTT
.	TRBV7-2	.	TRBJ1-2	CASSLNGRSYGYTF	TGTGCCAGCAGCTTAAATGGCAGGTCCTATGGCTACACCTTC
.	TRBV28	.	TRBJ2-7	CASTQGGLFYEQYF	TGTGCCAGCACCCAGGGTGGTCTTTTCTACGAGCAGTACTTC
TRBD1	TRBV19	.	TRBJ2-1	CASTALGTGLLSSYNEQFF	TGTGCCAGTACCGCATTGGGGACAGGGCTCCTAAGCTCCTACAATGAGCAGTTCTTC
TRBD1	TRBV28	.	TRBJ1-5	CASKIDRVPSNQPQHF	TGTGCCAGCAAGATCGACAGGGTCCCGAGCAATCAGCCCCAGCATTTT
TRBD2	TRBV7-3	.	TRBJ2-5	CASSSGTSGRARETQYF	TGTGCCAGCAGCTCCGGGACTAGCGGGAGGGCCCGAGAGACCCAGTACTTC
TRBD1	TRBV7-2	.	TRBJ2-6	CASSLDVDRVFGANVLTF	TGTGCCAGCAGCTTAGATGTGGACAGGGTGTTTGGGGCCAACGTCCTGACTTTC
.	TRBV7-9	once	TRBJ1-2	CASSPQDYGYTF	TGTGCCAGCAGCCCTCAGGACTATGGCTACACCTTC
.	TRBV7-2	.	TRBJ1-2	CASSLGAGAKYNYGYTF	TGTGCCAGCAGCTTAGGGGCAGGGGCGAAATATAACTATGGCTACACCTTC
.	TRBV19	.	TRBJ1-1	CASSIGRPHTEAFF	TGTGCCAGTAGTATCGGGAGACCCCACACTGAAGCTTTCTTT
TRBD2	TRBV5-4	.	TRBJ2-7	CASSPYGQTSGRLYEQYF	TGTGCCAGCAGCCCATATGGCCAGACTAGCGGGAGGTTGTACGAGCAGTACTTC
TRBD1	TRBV28	.	TRBJ2-7	CASSPPGQGSGGQYF	TGTGCCAGCAGTCCCCCGGGACAGGGTTCGGGGGGGCAGTACTTC
.	TRBV15	.	TRBJ2-3	CATSKGEDTDTQYF	TGTGCCACCAGCAAGGGGGAAGACACAGATACGCAGTATTTT
TRBD2	TRBV5-5	.	TRBJ2-1	CASSIWGLAGPANEQFF	TGTGCCAGCAGTATTTGGGGACTAGCGGGACCGGCCAATGAGCAGTTCTTC
TRBD2	TRBV18	.	TRBJ2-2	CASSGTSGRPGELFF	TGTGCCAGCTCAGGGACTAGCGGGAGACCCGGGGAGCTGTTTTTT
.	TRBV18	.	TRBJ1-2	CASSPQRDSNYGYTF	TGTGCCAGCTCACCTCAAAGGGACTCGAACTATGGCTACACCTTC
.	TRBV5-5	few	TRBJ2-6	CASSLEAGTHSGANVLTF	TGTGCCAGCAGCTTGGAGGCAGGAACCCACTCTGGGGCCAACGTCCTGACTTTC
.	TRBV20-1	.	TRBJ1-1	CSARYTTEAFF	TGCAGTGCTAGATACACCACTGAAGCTTTCTTT
.	TRBV30	.	TRBJ2-7	CAWGIADPYEQYF	TGTGCCTGGGGCATAGCGGACCCCTACGAGCAGTACTTC
TRBD1	TRBV18	.	TRBJ1-2	CASSWDRGFPNYGYTF	TGTGCCAGCTCGTGGGACAGGGGGTTCCCTAACTATGGCTACACCTTC
TRBD1	TRBV7-2	.	TRBJ2-7	CASSLVGAGGYEQYF	TGTGCCAGCAGCTTAGTTGGGGCAGGGGGCTACGAGCAGTACTTC